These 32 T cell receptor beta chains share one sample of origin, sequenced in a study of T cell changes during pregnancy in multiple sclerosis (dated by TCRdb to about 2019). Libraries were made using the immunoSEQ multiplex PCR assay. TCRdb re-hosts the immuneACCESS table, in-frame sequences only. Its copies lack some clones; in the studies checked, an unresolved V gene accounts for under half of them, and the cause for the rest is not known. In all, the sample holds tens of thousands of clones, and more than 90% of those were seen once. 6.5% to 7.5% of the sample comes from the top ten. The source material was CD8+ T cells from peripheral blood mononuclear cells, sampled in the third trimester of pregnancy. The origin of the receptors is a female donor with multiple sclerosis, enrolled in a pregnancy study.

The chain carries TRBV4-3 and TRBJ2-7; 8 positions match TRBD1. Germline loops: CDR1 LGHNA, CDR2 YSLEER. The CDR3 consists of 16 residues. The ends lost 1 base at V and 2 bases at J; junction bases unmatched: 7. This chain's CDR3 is CASSQAMGQVAYEQYF. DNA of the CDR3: TGCGCCAGCAGCCAAGCGATGGGACAGGTGGCCTACGAGCAGTACTTC.

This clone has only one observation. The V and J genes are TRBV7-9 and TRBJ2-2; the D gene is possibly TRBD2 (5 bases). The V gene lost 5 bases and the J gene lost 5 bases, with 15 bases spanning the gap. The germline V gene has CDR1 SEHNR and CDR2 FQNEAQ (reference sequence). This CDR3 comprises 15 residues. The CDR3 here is CASSPLFRGTGELFF. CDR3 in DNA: TGTGCCAGCAGCCCCCTGTTTCGGGGAACCGGGGAGCTGTTTTTT. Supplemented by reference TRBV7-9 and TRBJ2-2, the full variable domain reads DTGVSQNPRHKITKRGQNVTFRCDPISEHNRLYWYRQTLGQGPEFLTYFQNEAQLEKSRLLSDRFSAERPKGSFSTLEIQRTEQGDSAMYLCASSPLFRGTGELFFGEGSRLTVL.

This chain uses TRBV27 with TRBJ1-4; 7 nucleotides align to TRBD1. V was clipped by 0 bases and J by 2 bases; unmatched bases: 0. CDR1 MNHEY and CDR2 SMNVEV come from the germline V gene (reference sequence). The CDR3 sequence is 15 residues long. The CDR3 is CASSLSGQTNEKLFF. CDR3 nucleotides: TGTGCCAGCAGTTTATCGGGACAGACTAATGAAAAACTGTTTTTT.

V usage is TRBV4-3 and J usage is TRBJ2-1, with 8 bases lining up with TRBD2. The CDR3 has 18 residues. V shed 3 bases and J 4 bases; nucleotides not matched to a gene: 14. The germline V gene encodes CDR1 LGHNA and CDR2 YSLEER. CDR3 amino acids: CASSQADPTSEYYNEQFF. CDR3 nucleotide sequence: TGCGCCAGCAGCCAGGCCGACCCGACTAGCGAATATTACAATGAGCAGTTCTTC.

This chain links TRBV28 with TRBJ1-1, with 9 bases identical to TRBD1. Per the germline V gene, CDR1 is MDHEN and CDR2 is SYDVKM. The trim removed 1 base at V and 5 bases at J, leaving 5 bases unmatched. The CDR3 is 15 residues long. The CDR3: CASSLSTGGGTEAFF. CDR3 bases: TGTGCCAGCAGTTTATCGACAGGGGGAGGTACTGAAGCTTTCTTT.

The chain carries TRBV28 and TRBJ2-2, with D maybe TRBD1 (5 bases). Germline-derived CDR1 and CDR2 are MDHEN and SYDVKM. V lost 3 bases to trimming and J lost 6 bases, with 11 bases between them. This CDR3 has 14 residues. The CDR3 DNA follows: TGTGCCAGCAGTTTGTTCGACAGCCCCGGGGAGCTGTTTTTT. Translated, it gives CASSLFDSPGELFF.

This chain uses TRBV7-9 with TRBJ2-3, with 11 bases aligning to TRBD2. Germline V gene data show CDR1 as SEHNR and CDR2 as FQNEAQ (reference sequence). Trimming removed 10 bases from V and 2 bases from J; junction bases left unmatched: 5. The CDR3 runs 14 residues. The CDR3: CATGLAGLTDTQYF. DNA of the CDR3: TGTGCCACCGGACTAGCGGGCCTCACAGATACGCAGTATTTT.

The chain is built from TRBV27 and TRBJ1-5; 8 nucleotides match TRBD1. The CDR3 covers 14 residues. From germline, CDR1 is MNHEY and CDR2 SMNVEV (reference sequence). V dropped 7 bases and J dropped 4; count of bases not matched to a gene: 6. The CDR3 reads CASTSGTGNQPQHF. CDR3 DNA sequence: TGTGCCAGCACCTCCGGGACAGGAAATCAGCCCCAGCATTTT.

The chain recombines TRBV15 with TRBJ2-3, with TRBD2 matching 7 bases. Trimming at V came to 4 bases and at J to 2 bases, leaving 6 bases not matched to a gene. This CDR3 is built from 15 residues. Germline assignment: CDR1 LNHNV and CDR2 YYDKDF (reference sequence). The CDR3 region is CATSMPGLYTDTQYF. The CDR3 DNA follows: TGTGCCACCAGCATGCCGGGACTATACACAGATACGCAGTATTTT.

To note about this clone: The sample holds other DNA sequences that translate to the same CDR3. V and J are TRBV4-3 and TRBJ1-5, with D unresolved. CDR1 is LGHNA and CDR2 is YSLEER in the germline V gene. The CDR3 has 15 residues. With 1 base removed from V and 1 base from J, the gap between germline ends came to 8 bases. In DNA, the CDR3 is TGCGCCAGCAGCCAAGTAAGAGGCAGCAATCAGCCCCAGCATTTT. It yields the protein CASSQVRGSNQPQHF.

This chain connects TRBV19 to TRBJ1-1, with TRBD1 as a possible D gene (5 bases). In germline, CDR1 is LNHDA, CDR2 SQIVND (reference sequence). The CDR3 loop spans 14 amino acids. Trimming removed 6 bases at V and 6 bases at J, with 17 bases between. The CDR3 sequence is CASRSSLGGAEAFF. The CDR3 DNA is TGTGCCAGTAGGTCTTCCTTGGGGGGGGCTGAAGCTTTCTTT.

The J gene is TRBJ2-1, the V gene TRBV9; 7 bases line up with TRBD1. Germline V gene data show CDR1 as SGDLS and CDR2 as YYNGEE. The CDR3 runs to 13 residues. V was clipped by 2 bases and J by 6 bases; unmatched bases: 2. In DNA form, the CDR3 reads TGTGCCAGCAGCGTGTGGGACAGCAATGAGCAGTTCTTC. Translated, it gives CASSVWDSNEQFF.

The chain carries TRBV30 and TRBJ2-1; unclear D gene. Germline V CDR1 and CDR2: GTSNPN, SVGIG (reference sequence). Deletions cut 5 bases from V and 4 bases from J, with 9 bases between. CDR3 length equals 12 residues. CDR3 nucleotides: TGTGCCTGGGACACATGGTACAATGAGCAGTTCTTC. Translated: CAWDTWYNEQFF.

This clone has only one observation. CDR3 coding DNA: TGTGCTAGTGGTCCACCGGACAGGCGCTCCTACAATGAGCAGTTCTTC. Translated, it gives CASGPPDRRSYNEQFF. V usage is TRBV12-5 and J usage is TRBJ2-1, with 7 bases identical to TRBD1. This CDR3 region has 16 residues. With 5 bases clipped from V and 0 bases from J, the junction kept 7 bases outside the gene matches. Germline loops: CDR1 LGHNT, CDR2 FRNRAP.

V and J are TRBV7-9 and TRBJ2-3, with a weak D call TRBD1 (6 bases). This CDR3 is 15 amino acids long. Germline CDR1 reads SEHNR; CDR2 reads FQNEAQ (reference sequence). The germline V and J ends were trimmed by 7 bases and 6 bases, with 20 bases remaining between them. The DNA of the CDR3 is TGTGCCAGCAAAGCCGACAGGCCGGCAAGGGATACGCAGTATTTT. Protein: CASKADRPARDTQYF.

The CDR3 loop reads CASTTGTGIFYTGELFF. The DNA for the CDR3 is TGTGCCAGCACTACCGGGACAGGGATTTTCTACACCGGGGAGCTGTTTTTT. This chain links TRBV5-6 with TRBJ2-2; 9 bases are shared with TRBD1. The CDR3 length is 17 residues. Germline V gives CDR1 SGHDT, CDR2 YYEEEE. With 6 bases clipped from V and 3 bases from J, the junction kept 12 bases outside the gene matches.

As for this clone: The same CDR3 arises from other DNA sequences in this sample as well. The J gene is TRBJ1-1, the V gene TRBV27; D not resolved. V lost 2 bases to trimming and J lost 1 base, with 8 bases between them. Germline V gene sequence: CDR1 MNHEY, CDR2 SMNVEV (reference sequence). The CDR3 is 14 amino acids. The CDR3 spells CASSLRGSNTEAFF. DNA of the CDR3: TGTGCCAGCAGTTTACGGGGTTCGAACACTGAAGCTTTCTTT.

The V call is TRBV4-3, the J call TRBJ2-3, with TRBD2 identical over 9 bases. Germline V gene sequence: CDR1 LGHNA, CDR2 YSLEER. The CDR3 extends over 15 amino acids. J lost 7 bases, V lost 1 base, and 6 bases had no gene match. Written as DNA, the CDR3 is TGCGCCAGCAGCCAAGGGCGGGGGGGCATGAATACGCAGTATTTT. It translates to CASSQGRGGMNTQYF.

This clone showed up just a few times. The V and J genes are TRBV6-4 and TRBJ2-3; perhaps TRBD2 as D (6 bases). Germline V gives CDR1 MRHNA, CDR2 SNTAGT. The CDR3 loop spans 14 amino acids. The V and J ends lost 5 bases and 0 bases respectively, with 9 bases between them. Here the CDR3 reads CASSSSDSTDTQYF. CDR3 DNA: TGTGCCAGCAGTTCTAGCGACAGCACAGATACGCAGTATTTT.

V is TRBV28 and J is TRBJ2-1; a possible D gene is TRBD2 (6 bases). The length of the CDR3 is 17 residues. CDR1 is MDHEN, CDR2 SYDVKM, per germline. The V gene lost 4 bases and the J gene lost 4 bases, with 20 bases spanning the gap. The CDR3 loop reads CASSSVFGDLTYNEQFF. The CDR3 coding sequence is TGTGCCAGCAGTTCCGTTTTTGGGGACTTGACATACAATGAGCAGTTCTTC.

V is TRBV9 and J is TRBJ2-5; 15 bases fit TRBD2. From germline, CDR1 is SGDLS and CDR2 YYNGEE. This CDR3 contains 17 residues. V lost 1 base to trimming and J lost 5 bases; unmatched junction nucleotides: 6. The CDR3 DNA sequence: TGTGCCAGCAGCGTACGGACTAGCGGGGGGGAGGTGGAGACCCAGTACTTC. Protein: CASSVRTSGGEVETQYF.

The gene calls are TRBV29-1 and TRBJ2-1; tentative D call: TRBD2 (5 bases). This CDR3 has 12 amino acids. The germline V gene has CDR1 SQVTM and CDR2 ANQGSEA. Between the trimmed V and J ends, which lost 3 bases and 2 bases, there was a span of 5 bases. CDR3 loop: CSVERAYNEQFF. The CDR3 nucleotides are TGCAGCGTTGAGAGGGCCTACAATGAGCAGTTCTTC.

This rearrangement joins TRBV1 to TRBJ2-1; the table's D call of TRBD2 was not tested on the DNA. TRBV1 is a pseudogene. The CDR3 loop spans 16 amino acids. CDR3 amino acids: CTSSQDESGRVNEQFF. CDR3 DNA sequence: TGCACCAGCAGCCAAGATGAAAGCGGGAGGGTCAATGAGCAGTTCTTC.

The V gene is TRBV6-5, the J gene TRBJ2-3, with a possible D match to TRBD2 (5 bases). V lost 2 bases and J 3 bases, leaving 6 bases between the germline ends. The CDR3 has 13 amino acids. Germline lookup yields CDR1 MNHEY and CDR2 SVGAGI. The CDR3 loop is CASSYGETDTQYF. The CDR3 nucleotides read TGTGCCAGCAGTTACGGGGAGACAGATACGCAGTATTTT.

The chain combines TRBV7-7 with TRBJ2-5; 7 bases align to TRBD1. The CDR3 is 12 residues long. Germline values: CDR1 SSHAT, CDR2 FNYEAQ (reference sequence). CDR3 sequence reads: CALGQPSETQYF. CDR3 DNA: TGTGCACTGGGACAGCCGTCCGAGACCCAGTACTTC. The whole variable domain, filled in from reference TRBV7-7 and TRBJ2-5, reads GAGVSQSPRYKVTKRGQDVTLRCDPISSHATLYWYQQALGQGPEFLTYFNYEAQPDKSGLPSDRFSAERPEGSISTLTIQRTEQRDSAMYRCALGQPSETQYFGPGTRLLVL.

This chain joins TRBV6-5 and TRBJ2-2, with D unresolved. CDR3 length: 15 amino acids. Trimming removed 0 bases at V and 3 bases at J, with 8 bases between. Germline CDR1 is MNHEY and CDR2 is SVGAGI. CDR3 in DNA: TGTGCCAGCAGTTACTCGGGCCCTCACACCGGGGAGCTGTTTTTT. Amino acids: CASSYSGPHTGELFF.

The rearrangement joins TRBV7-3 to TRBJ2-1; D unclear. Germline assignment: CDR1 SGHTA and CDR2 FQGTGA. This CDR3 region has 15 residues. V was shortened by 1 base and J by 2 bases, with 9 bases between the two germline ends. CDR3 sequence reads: CASSLISGTYNEQFF. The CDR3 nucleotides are TGTGCCAGCAGCTTAATCTCCGGTACCTACAATGAGCAGTTCTTC.

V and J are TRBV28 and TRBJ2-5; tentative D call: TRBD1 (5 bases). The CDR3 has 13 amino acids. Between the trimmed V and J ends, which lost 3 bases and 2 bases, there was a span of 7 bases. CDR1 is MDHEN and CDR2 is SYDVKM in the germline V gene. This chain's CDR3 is CASSLTEQETQYF. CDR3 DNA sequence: TGTGCCAGCAGTTTGACAGAGCAAGAGACCCAGTACTTC.

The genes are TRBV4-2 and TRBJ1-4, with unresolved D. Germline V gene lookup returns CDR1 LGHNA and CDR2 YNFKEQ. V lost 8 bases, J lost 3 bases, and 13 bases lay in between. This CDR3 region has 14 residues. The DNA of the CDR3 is TGTGCCAGCGAACGGGTGGCAGCTAATGAAAAACTGTTTTTT. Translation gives CASERVAANEKLFF.

As DNA, the CDR3 is TGTGCCAGCAGCCCCAAGGACAGGGGCCATGAGCAGTTCTTC. The encoded protein is CASSPKDRGHEQFF. The rearrangement joins TRBV7-7 to TRBJ2-1; 9 positions match TRBD1. This CDR3 has 14 amino acids. The germline gives CDR1 SSHAT, CDR2 FNYEAQ (reference sequence). V was pared by 5 bases and J by 8 bases, with 7 bases of the junction left unmatched.

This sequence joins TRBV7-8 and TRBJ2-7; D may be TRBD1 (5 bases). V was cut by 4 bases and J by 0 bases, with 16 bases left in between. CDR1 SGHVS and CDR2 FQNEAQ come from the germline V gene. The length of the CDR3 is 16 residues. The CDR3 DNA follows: TGTGCCAGCAGCTCACCCAGGGAAGGGGACTCCTACGAGCAGTACTTC. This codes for CASSSPREGDSYEQYF.

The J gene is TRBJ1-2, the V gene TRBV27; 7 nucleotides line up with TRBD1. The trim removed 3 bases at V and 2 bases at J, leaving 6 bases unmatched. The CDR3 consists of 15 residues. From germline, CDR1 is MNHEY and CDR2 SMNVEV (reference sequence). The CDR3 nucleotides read TGTGCCAGCAGTTTTGGTTTGGGACAGAACTATGGCTACACCTTC. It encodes CASSFGLGQNYGYTF.